One TCR beta chain is described in this entry. Its antigen is unidentified. The sample originates from a study of early T cells in non-severe SARS-CoV-2 infection. As for the study in general: Unsorted whole-blood RNA was sequenced in bulk, leaving chains unpaired. Whole-study results and caveats: Matching against VDJdb likely underestimated virus-specific expansions, favoring anti-spike CD8.

Individual cDNA molecules were tagged with unique molecular identifiers. TCRdb used MiXCR to reprocess the 5' RACE reads, holding one entry per CDR3 protein. The sample yields fewer than 70,000 distinct CDR3 sequences, approximately 12% seen once. The TCR comes from an adult who was a healthcare worker with PCR-confirmed SARS-CoV-2 infection or an uninfected control (not recorded which). Sequencing was carried out using whole blood.

The CDR3 bases are TGTGCCAGCAGCGTAGGGGATTTAGATACGCAGTATTTT. It codes for CASSVGDLDTQYF. The rearrangement uses TRBV9 and TRBJ2-3; no firm D call. CDR3 size: 13 residues. V lost 0 bases and J 5 bases, leaving 7 bases between the germline ends. Germline V gene lookup returns CDR1 SGDLS and CDR2 YYNGEE.